Shown below are 10 T cell receptor beta chains from a single sample sequenced in a study of blood T cell repertoires in COVID-19 (dated by TCRdb to about 2020). Library preparation used the immunoSEQ multiplex PCR assay. TCRdb mirrors the immuneACCESS table, restricted to in-frame sequences. Some clones are absent from its copies; in checked studies, under half trace to an unresolved V gene, and the reason for the others is unknown. Here the sample has about 200,000 clones; roughly 77% occur a single time. About 6.5% of the sample goes to the ten largest clones. Sequencing was done on a sample of peripheral blood. These receptors all come from a middle-aged woman with COVID-19, enrolled during active disease.

This clone occurred once. V gene TRBV4-2 combines with J gene TRBJ1-6; 8 bases line up with TRBD1. Germline lookup yields CDR1 LGHNA and CDR2 YNFKEQ. The CDR3 is 16 amino acids. J lost 5 bases, V lost 2 bases, and 5 bases had no gene match. The CDR3 loop is CASSQQTGDNNSPLHF. The CDR3 DNA sequence: TGTGCCAGCAGCCAACAGACAGGGGACAATAATTCACCCCTCCACTTT.

This clone occurred once. The chain recombines TRBV3-1 (or the pseudogene TRBV3-2) with TRBJ2-3; the match to TRBD2 covers 9 bases. The V gene's germline CDR1 is LGHDT and CDR2 YNNKEL (reference sequence). This CDR3 is 17 amino acids long. Losses at the gene ends were 0 bases for V and 2 bases for J; bases not matched to a gene: 6. The CDR3: CASSQDLREGLTDTQYF. Here the CDR3 DNA reads TGTGCCAGCAGCCAAGATCTGCGGGAGGGCCTCACAGATACGCAGTATTTT.

J is TRBJ1-6 and V is TRBV27, with 8 bases fitting TRBD1. This CDR3 comprises 15 residues. Germline V gene sequence: CDR1 MNHEY, CDR2 SMNVEV (reference sequence). Losses at the gene ends were 2 bases for V and 8 bases for J; bases not matched to a gene: 5. CDR3 bases: TGTGCCAGCAGTTTAGTTGGCAGGGGGCATTCACCCCTCCACTTT. Its translation: CASSLVGRGHSPLHF.

The gene calls are TRBV9 and TRBJ2-3, with D possibly matching TRBD1 (6 bases). Trimming pared 0 bases from V and 5 bases from J, leaving 10 bases between. The CDR3 length is 14 residues. CDR1 is SGDLS, CDR2 YYNGEE, per germline. The CDR3 sequence: CASSVGHREDTQYF. The CDR3 DNA is TGTGCCAGCAGCGTAGGTCACAGGGAAGATACGCAGTATTTT.

V is TRBV27 and J is TRBJ2-5, with a possible D match to TRBD1 (6 bases). The V gene's germline CDR1 is MNHEY and CDR2 SMNVEV (reference sequence). The V gene lost 3 bases and the J gene lost 5 bases, with 13 bases spanning the gap. This CDR3 has 14 amino acids. The CDR3 protein is CASSFRGARETQYF. CDR3 bases: TGTGCCAGCAGTTTCAGGGGCGCGAGGGAGACCCAGTACTTC.

This chain uses TRBV7-9 with TRBJ1-2; no clear D gene. Trimming shortened V by 5 bases and J by 2 bases, and 12 bases separated the two germline ends. This CDR3 is built from 14 residues. Germline V CDR1 and CDR2: SEHNR, FQNEAQ (reference sequence). Here the CDR3 reads CASSNLGSNYGYTF. CDR3 in DNA: TGTGCCAGCAGCAACCTGGGGAGCAACTATGGCTACACCTTC.

The gene calls are TRBV18 and TRBJ1-2; D is unclear. In germline, CDR1 is KGHSH, CDR2 LQKENI. V lost 0 bases, J lost 2 bases, and 13 bases lay in between. This CDR3 has 16 amino acids. The CDR3 sequence: CASSPPGSPFNYGYTF. The CDR3 DNA follows: TGTGCCAGCTCACCACCCGGGAGTCCTTTCAACTATGGCTACACCTTC.

The V call is TRBV5-1, the J call TRBJ2-1; 10 bases are a match to TRBD2. From germline, CDR1 is SGHRS and CDR2 YFSETQ. V lost 3 bases, J lost 6 bases, and 9 bases stayed unmatched. The CDR3 contains 16 residues. The CDR3 DNA follows: TGCGCCAGCAGCTCTCTAGCGGGAGATTCGTTCAATGAGCAGTTCTTC. As protein: CASSSLAGDSFNEQFF.

The chain couples TRBV2 to TRBJ2-1; 8 bases are shared with TRBD2. CDR1 and CDR2 (germline): SNHLY, FYNNEI. The CDR3 spans 14 residues. V trimming: 4 bases; J trimming: 7 bases; junction bases outside the gene matches: 6. DNA for the CDR3: TGTGCCAGCAGTGGCCAGCGGGAGTTGAATGAGCAGTTCTTC. The encoded protein is CASSGQRELNEQFF.

This clone was detected a few times. CDR3 DNA: TGTGCCAGCAGCTTAGTGGGGACAGGGGTCTTCGAGCAGTACTTC. Translated: CASSLVGTGVFEQYF. J is TRBJ2-7 and V is TRBV7-9, with TRBD1 matching over 10 bases. The CDR3 is made up of 15 amino acids. CDR1 and CDR2 (germline): SEHNR, FQNEAQ (reference sequence). The J segment lost 6 bases and the V segment lost 1 base, leaving 6 bases of the junction unmatched. Full variable domain (remainder filled in from reference TRBV7-9 and TRBJ2-7): DTGVSQNPRHKITKRGQNVTFRCDPISEHNRLYWYRQTLGQGPEFLTYFQNEAQLEKSRLLSDRFSAERPKGSFSTLEIQRTEQGDSAMYLCASSLVGTGVFEQYFGPGTRLTVT.